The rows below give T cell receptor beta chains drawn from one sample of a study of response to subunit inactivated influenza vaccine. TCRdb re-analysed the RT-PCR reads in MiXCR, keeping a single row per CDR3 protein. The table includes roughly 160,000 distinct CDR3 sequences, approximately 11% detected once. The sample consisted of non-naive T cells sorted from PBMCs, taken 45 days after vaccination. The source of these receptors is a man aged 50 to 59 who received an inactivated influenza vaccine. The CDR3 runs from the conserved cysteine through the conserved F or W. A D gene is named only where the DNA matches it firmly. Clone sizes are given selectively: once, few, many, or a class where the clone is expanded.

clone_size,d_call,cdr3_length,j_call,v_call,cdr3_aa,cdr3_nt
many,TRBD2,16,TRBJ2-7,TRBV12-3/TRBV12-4,CASSRNNWGGPYEQYF,TGTGCCAGCAGTCGAAATAATTGGGGGGGTCCCTACGAGCAGTACTTC
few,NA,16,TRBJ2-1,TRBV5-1,CASSLAGSDIDNEQFF,TGCGCCAGCAGCTTGGCCGGGTCTGACATCGACAATGAGCAGTTCTTC
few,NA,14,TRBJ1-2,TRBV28,CASNQAPGRSGYTF,TGTGCCAGCAACCAGGCCCCGGGGAGAAGTGGCTACACCTTC
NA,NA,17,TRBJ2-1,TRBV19,CASSIGLRAGLYNEQFF,TGTGCCAGTAGTATAGGATTGCGAGCGGGTCTATACAATGAGCAGTTCTTC
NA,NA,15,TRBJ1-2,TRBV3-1,CASSLSAWGGYGYTF,TGTGCCAGCAGCCTCTCAGCGTGGGGCGGCTATGGCTACACCTTC
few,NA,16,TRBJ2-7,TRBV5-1,CASSLGGGQTGYEQYF,TGCGCCAGCAGCTTGGGAGGAGGACAGACTGGCTACGAGCAGTACTTC
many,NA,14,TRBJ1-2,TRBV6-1,CASSDGVTNYGYTF,TGTGCCAGCAGTGACGGAGTTACTAACTATGGCTACACCTTC
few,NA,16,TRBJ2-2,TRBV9,CASSVVRGADTGELFF,TGTGCCAGCAGCGTAGTTCGGGGGGCTGACACCGGGGAGCTGTTTTTT
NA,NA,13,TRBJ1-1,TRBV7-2,CASNPAGNTEAFF,TGTGCCAGCAACCCTGCCGGGAACACTGAAGCTTTCTTT
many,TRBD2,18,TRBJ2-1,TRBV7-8,CASSLAGLAEISYNEQFF,TGTGCCAGCAGCTTAGCAGGACTAGCGGAGATCTCCTACAATGAGCAGTTCTTC
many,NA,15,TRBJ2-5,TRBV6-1,CASSGLTGGQETQYF,TGTGCCAGCAGCGGCTTAACGGGCGGCCAAGAGACCCAGTACTTC
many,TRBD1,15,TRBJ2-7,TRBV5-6,CASSFWDRGSGEQYF,TGTGCCAGCAGCTTCTGGGACAGGGGTTCGGGGGAGCAGTACTTC
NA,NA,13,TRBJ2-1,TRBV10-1,CASSESYVGEQFF,TGCGCCAGCAGTGAGTCGTATGTAGGAGAGCAGTTCTTC
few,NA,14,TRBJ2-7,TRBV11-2,CASSPVAGRHEQYF,TGTGCCAGCAGCCCAGTGGCGGGAAGGCACGAGCAGTACTTC
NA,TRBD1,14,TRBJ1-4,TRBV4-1,CASSLGQFNEKLFF,TGCGCCAGCAGCCTGGGACAGTTTAATGAAAAACTGTTTTTT
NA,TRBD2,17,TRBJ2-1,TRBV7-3,CASSYLSGIGGLNEQFF,TGTGCCAGCAGCTACCTTAGCGGGATTGGGGGGTTGAATGAGCAGTTCTTC
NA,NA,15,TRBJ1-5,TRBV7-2,CASSLPGGGNQPQHF,TGTGCCAGCAGCTTACCCGGGGGTGGCAATCAGCCCCAGCATTTT
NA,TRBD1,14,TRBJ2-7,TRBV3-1,CASSQAATGGRQYF,TGTGCCAGCAGCCAAGCAGCGACAGGGGGACGGCAGTACTTC
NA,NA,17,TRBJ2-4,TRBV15,CATSRDNPGVGENIQYF,TGTGCCACCAGCAGAGATAATCCAGGGGTCGGCGAAAACATTCAGTACTTC
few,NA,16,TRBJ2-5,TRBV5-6,CASSFGASTAGETQYF,TGTGCCAGCAGCTTTGGGGCTAGCACTGCTGGAGAGACCCAGTACTTC
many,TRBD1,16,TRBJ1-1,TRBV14,CASSQGRYGTGVRAFF,TGTGCCAGCAGCCAAGGCCGTTACGGGACAGGGGTGCGGGCTTTCTTT
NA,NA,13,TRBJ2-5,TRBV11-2,CASNLALTETQYF,TGTGCCAGCAACTTGGCCTTAACGGAGACCCAGTACTTC
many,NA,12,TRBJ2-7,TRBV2,CASSRTGYEQYF,TGTGCCAGCAGCCGCACAGGGTACGAGCAGTACTTC
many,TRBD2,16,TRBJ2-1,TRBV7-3,CASSFSGLAVYNEQFF,TGTGCCAGCAGCTTCTCGGGACTAGCGGTCTACAATGAGCAGTTCTTC
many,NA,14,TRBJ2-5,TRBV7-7,CASSPRGSEETQYF,TGTGCTAGCAGCCCCCGGGGTAGCGAAGAGACCCAGTACTTC
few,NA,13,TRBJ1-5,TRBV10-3,CAINDRNNQPQHF,TGTGCCATCAACGACAGGAACAATCAGCCCCAGCATTTT
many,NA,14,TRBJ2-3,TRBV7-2,CASSVTRGGDTQYF,TGTGCCAGCAGCGTCACGCGGGGCGGAGATACGCAGTATTTT
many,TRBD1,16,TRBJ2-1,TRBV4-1,CASSQERDRGDHEQFF,TGCGCCAGCAGCCAAGAACGGGACAGGGGGGACCATGAGCAGTTCTTC
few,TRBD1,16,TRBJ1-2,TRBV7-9,CASSFEARTGGYGYTF,TGTGCCAGCAGCTTTGAAGCCAGGACAGGGGGCTATGGCTACACCTTC
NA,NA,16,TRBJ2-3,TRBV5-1,CASSFWSGPSTDTQYF,TGCGCCAGCAGCTTTTGGAGCGGCCCTAGCACAGATACGCAGTATTTT
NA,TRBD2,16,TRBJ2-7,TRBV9,CASSVAGLAGDYEQYF,TGTGCCAGCAGCGTAGCCGGACTAGCGGGAGACTACGAGCAGTACTTC
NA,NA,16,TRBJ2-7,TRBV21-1,CASSKGVPRGDYEQYF,TGTGCCAGCAGCAAAGGGGTGCCACGGGGGGACTACGAGCAGTACTTC
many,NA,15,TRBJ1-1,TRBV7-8,CASSLVVGWLTEAFF,TGTGCCAGCAGCTTAGTGGTGGGTTGGTTAACCGAAGCTTTCTTT
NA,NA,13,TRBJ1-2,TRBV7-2,CASSIESGGGYTF,TGTGCCAGCAGCATAGAGAGCGGTGGGGGCTACACCTTC
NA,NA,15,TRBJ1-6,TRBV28,CASSGSPLISSPLHF,TGTGCCAGCAGTGGTTCCCCCTTAATTTCCTCACCCCTCCACTTT
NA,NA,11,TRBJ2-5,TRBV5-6,CASRLRGTQYF,TGTGCCAGCAGACTCCGGGGTACCCAGTACTTC
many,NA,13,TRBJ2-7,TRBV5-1,CASSPDRIYEQYF,TGCGCCAGCAGCCCCGACAGAATTTACGAGCAGTACTTC